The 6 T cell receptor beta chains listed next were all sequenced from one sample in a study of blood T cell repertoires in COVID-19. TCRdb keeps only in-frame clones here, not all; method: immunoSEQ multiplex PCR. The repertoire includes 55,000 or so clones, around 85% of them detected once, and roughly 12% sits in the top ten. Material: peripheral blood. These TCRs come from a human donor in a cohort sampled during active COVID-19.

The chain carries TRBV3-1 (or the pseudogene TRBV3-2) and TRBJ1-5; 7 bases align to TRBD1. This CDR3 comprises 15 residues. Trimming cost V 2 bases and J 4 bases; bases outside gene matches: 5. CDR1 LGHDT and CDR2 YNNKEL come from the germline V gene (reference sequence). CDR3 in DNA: TGTGCCAGCAGCCAAAGGGGGACAGAGAATCAGCCCCAGCATTTT. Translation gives CASSQRGTENQPQHF.

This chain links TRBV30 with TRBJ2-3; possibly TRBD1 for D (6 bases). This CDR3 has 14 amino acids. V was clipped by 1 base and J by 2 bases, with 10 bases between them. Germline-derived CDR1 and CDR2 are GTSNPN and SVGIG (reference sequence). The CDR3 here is CAWSAGQFTDTQYF. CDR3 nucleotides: TGTGCCTGGAGTGCCGGACAGTTCACAGATACGCAGTATTTT.

CDR3 sequence: CASSDQAGGSTDTQYF. The CDR3 DNA sequence: TGTGCCAGCAGTGACCAAGCGGGAGGGAGCACAGATACGCAGTATTTT. The chain combines TRBV6-4 with TRBJ2-3, with 10 bases that match TRBD2. V gave up 2 bases and J gave up 0 bases; unmatched junction bases: 2. This CDR3 region has 16 residues. Germline V gives CDR1 MRHNA, CDR2 SNTAGT.

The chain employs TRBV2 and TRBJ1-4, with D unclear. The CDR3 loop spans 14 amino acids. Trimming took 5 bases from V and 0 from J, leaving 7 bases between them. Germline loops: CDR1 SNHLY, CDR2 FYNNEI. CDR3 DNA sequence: TGTGCCAGCAGTTACATGTCAACTAATGAAAAACTGTTTTTT. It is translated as CASSYMSTNEKLFF.

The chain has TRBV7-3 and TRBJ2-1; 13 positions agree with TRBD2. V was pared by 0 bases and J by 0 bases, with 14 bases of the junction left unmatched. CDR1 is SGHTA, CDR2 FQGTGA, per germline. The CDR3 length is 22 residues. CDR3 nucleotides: TGTGCCAGCAGCTTAACGACACAGGGGACTAGCGGGATCATCTCCTCCTACAATGAGCAGTTCTTC. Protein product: CASSLTTQGTSGIISSYNEQFF.

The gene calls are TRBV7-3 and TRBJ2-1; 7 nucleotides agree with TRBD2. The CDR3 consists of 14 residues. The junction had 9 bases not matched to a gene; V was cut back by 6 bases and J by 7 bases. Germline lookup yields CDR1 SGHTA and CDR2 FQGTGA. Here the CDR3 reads CASSLGGSRNEQFF. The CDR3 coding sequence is TGTGCCAGCAGTCTAGGCGGGAGTAGGAATGAGCAGTTCTTC.